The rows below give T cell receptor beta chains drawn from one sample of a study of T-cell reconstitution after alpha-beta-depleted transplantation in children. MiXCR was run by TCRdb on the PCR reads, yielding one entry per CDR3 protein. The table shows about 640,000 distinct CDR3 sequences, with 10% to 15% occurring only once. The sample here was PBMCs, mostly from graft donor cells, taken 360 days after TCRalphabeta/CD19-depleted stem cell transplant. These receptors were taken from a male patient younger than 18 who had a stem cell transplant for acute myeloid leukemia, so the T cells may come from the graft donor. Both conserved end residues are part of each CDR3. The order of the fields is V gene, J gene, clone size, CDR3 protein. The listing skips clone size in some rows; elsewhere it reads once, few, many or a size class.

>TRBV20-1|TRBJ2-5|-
CNLAGGPGETQYF
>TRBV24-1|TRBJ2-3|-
CATSRDRTTDTQYF
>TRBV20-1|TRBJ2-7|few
CSATLSGLRFSYEQYF
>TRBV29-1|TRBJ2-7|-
CSGTLAGGPSEQYF
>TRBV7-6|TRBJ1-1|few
CASSFSFYPGHHTEAFF
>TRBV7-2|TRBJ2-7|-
CASSLNSGAPYEQYF
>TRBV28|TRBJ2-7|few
CASSLPSREWGQYF
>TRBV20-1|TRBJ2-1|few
CSAWGIPSYNEQFF
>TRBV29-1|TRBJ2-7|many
CSVGSGITEQYF
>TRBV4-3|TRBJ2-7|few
CASSPMGGRTSSYEQYF
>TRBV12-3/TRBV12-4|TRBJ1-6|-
CASTGDRSYNSPLHF
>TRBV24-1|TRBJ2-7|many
CATSDLGIGTNYEQYF
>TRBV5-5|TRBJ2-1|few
CASSHLLGGQREQFF
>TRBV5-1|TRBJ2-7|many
CASSLMVASGLGYEQYF
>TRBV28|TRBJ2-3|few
CASSLWTGSYF